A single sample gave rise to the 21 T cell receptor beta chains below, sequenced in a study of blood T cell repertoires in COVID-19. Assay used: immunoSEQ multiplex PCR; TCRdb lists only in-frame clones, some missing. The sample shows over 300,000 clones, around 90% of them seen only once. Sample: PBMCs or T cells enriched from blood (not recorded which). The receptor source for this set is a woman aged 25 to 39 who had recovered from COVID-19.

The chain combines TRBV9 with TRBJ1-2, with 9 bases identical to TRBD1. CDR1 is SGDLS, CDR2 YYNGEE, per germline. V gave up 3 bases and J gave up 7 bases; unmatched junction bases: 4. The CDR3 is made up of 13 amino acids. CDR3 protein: CASSDRDRVGYTF. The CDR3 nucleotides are TGTGCCAGCAGCGACCGGGACAGGGTTGGCTACACCTTC.

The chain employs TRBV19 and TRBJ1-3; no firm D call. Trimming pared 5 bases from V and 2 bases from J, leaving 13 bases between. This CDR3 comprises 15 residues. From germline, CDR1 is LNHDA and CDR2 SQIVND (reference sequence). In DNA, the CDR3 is TGTGCCAGTAGTGTCGGGAACCTCCCTGGAAACACCATATATTTT. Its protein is CASSVGNLPGNTIYF.

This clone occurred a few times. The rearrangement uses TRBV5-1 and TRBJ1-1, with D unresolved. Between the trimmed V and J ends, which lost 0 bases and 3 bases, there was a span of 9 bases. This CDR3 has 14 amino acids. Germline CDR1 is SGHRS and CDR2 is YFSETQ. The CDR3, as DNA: TGCGCCAGCAGCTTGGCCGCGGCAGACACTGAAGCTTTCTTT. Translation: CASSLAAADTEAFF.

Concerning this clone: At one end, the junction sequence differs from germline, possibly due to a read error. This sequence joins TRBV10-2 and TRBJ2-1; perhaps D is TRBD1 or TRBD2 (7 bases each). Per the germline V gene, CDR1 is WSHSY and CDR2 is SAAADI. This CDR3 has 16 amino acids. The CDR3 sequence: CASTEGAGASYNEQFF. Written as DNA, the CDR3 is TGCGCCAGCACTGAGGGGGCGGGGGCCTCCTACAATGAGCAGTTCTTC.

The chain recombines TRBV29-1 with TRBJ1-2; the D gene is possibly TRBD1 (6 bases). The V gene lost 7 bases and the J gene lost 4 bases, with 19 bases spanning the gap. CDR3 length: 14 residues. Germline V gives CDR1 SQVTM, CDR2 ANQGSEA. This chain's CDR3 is CSAVPETGSYGYTF. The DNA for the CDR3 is TGCAGCGCCGTCCCCGAAACAGGGTCCTATGGCTACACCTTC.

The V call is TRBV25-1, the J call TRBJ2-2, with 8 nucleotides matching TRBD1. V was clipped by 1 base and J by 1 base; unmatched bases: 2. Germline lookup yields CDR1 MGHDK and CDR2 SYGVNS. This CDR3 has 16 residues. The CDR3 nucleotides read TGTGCCAGCAGTGAATCGGACAGGGTGAACACCGGGGAGCTGTTTTTT. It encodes CASSESDRVNTGELFF.

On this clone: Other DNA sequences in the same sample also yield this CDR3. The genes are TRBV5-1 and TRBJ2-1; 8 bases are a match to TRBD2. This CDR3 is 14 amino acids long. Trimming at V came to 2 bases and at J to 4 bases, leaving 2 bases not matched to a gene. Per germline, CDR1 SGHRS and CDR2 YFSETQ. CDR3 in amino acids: CASSLSGGYNEQFF. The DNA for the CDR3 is TGCGCCAGCAGCTTAAGCGGGGGATACAATGAGCAGTTCTTC.

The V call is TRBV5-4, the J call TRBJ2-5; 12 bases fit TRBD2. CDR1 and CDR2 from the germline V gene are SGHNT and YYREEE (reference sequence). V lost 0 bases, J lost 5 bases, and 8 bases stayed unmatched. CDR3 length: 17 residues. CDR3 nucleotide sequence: TGTGCCAGCAGCTTGGGCTCTAGCGGGGGGGCGGGTGAGACCCAGTACTTC. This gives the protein CASSLGSSGGAGETQYF.

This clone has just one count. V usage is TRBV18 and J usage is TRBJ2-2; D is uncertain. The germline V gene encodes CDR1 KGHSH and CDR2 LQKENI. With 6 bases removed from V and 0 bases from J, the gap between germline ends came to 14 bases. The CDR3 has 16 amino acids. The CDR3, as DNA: TGTGCCAGCTCTACCCAGCACACTACGAACACCGGGGAGCTGTTTTTT. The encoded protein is CASSTQHTTNTGELFF.

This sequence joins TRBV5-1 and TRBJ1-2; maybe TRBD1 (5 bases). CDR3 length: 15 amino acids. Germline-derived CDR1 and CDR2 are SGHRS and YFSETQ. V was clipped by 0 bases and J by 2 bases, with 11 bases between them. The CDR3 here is CASSLEQDTNYGYTF. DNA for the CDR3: TGCGCCAGCAGCTTGGAACAGGACACCAACTATGGCTACACCTTC.

The CDR3 reads CASSMNRRNTEAFF. CDR3 DNA sequence: TGTGCCAGTAGTATGAACAGACGGAACACTGAAGCTTTCTTT. This chain joins TRBV19 and TRBJ1-1; D is unclear. The germline CDR1 and CDR2 sequences are LNHDA and SQIVND (reference sequence). The V and J ends lost 3 bases and 1 base respectively, with 9 bases between them. This CDR3 spans 14 amino acids. Filled out from reference TRBV19 and TRBJ1-1, the complete variable domain reads DGGITQSPKYLFRKEGQNVTLSCEQNLNHDAMYWYRQDPGQGLRLIYYSQIVNDFQKGDIAEGYSVSREKKESFPLTVTSAQKNPTAFYLCASSMNRRNTEAFFGQGTRLTVV.

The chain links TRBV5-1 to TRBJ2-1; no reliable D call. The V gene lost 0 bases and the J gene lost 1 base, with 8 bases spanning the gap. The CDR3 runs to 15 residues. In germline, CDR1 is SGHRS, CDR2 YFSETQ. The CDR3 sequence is CASSLGGGSYNEQFF. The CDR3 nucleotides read TGCGCCAGCAGCTTGGGCGGCGGATCCTACAATGAGCAGTTCTTC.

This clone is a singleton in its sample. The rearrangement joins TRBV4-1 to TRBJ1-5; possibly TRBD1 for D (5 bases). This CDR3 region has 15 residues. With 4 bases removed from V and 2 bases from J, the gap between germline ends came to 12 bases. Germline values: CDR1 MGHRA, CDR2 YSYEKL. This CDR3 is CASSPGGVGNQPQHF. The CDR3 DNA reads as TGCGCCAGCAGCCCCGGAGGGGTAGGCAATCAGCCCCAGCATTTT.

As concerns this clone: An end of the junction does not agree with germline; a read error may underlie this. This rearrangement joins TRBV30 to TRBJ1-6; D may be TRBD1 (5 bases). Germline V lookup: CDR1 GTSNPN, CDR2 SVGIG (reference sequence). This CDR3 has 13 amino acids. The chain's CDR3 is CAWSVNRPGSLRF. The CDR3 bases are TGTGCCTGGAGTGTAAACAGGCCCGGATCTCTGCGCTTT.

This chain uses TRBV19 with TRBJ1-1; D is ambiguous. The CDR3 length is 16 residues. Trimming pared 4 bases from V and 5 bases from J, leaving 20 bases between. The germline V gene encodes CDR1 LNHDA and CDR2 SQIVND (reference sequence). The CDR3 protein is CASSSRIRGGVTEAFF. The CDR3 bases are TGTGCCAGTAGTAGTAGAATACGGGGAGGAGTTACTGAAGCTTTCTTT.

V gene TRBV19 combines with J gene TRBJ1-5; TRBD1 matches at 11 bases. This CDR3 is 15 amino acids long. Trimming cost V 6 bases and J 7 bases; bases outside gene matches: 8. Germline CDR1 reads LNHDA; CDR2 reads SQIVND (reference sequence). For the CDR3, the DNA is TGTGCCAGTAGGGAGGGACAGGGGGGGAGGCAGCCCCAGCATTTT. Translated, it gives CASREGQGGRQPQHF.

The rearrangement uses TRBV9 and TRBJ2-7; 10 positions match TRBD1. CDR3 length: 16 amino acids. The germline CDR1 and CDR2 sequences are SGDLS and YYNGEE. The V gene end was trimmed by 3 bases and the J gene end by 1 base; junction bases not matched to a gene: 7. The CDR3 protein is CASSAGRDRGSYEQYF. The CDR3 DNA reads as TGTGCCAGCAGCGCGGGGAGGGACAGGGGTTCCTACGAGCAGTACTTC.

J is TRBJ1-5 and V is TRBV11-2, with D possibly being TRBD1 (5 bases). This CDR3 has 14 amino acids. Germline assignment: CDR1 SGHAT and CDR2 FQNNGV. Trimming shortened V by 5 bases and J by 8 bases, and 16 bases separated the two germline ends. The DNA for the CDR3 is TGTGCCAGCAGCCGCGGGGGGGGAAGGGAGCCCCAGCATTTT. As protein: CASSRGGGREPQHF.

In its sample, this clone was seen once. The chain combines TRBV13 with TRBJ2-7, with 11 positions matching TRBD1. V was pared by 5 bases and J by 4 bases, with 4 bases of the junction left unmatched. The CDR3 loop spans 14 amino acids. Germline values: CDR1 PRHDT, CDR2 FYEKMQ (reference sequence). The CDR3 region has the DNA TGTGCCAGCAGCGCCGGACAGGGGGCGTACGAGCAGTACTTC. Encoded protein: CASSAGQGAYEQYF.

The CDR3 DNA sequence: TGTGCCAGCAGTGAAGGGGACAGGGGTCGCGATGAGCAGTTCTTC. Residues: CASSEGDRGRDEQFF. The chain links TRBV6-1 to TRBJ2-1; 10 nucleotides line up with TRBD1. Germline V gene lookup returns CDR1 MNHNS and CDR2 SASEGT. The V gene end was trimmed by 1 base and the J gene end by 8 bases; junction bases not matched to a gene: 5. This CDR3 comprises 15 residues.

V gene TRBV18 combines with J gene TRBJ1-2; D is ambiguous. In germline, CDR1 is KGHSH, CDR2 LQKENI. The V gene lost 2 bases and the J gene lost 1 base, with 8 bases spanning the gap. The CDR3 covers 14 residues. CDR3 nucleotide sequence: TGTGCCAGCTCACCAGAGGCAGTTAACTATGGCTACACCTTC. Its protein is CASSPEAVNYGYTF.